These T cell receptor beta chains were read from a single sample in a study of CD8 T cells in Susac syndrome. TCRdb used MiXCR to reprocess the immunoSEQ multiplex PCR reads, holding one entry per CDR3 protein. The sample includes about 290,000 distinct CDR3 sequences, over 75% of them seen just once. Sequenced input: CD8+ T cells from PBMCs. These receptors were collected from a human donor with multiple sclerosis. Each CDR3 is given with its conserved first and last residue. D genes are given only for firm matches. Clone size is not always given. Where it is, it says once, few, many or a class for expanded clones.

clone_size	j_call	d_call	v_call	cdr3_aa	cdr3_nt
.	TRBJ2-3	.	TRBV19	CASSIVVTDGSTDTQYF	TGTGCCAGTAGTATAGTAGTGACAGATGGAAGCACAGATACGCAGTATTTT
.	TRBJ2-7	TRBD1	TRBV2	CASSGKWDRVYYEQYF	TGTGCCAGCAGTGGTAAATGGGACAGGGTCTACTACGAGCAGTACTTC
.	TRBJ2-1	.	TRBV9	CASSGFTQGAESTYNEQFF	TGTGCCAGCAGCGGCTTTACCCAAGGGGCAGAAAGCACCTACAATGAGCAGTTCTTC
.	TRBJ1-5	.	TRBV2	CASTRGPYSNQPQHF	TGTGCCAGCACGCGGGGACCTTATAGCAATCAGCCCCAGCATTTT
few	TRBJ2-2	.	TRBV28	CASSITVGFTGELFF	TGTGCCAGCAGTATCACAGTGGGTTTCACCGGGGAGCTGTTTTTT
.	TRBJ2-5	.	TRBV29-1	CSVDKSGETQYF	TGCAGCGTTGATAAGTCTGGAGAGACCCAGTACTTC
.	TRBJ2-1	TRBD2	TRBV24-1	CATSETLSGRGSYNEQFF	TGTGCCACCAGCGAGACCCTCAGCGGGAGGGGGTCCTACAATGAGCAGTTCTTC
.	TRBJ2-2	.	TRBV30	CAWEDSPNTGELFF	TGTGCCTGGGAGGACAGCCCGAACACCGGGGAGCTGTTTTTT
.	TRBJ1-1	.	TRBV3-1	CASSHDTIRQVNTEAFF	TGTGCCAGCAGCCACGACACCATTAGACAGGTGAACACTGAAGCTTTCTTT
.	TRBJ1-4	.	TRBV4-3	CASSQDPNGGWTNEKLFF	TGCGCCAGCAGCCAAGATCCAAACGGGGGATGGACTAATGAAAAACTGTTTTTT
.	TRBJ2-1	TRBD2	TRBV20-1	CSASGGGSYNEQFF	TGCAGTGCTAGTGGGGGGGGCTCCTACAATGAGCAGTTCTTC
.	TRBJ2-7	.	TRBV4-3	CASSQVEGPSYEQYF	TGCGCCAGCAGCCAAGTTGAGGGACCCTCCTACGAGCAGTACTTC
.	TRBJ1-1	.	TRBV6-2/TRBV6-3	CASSYGEGEAFF	TGTGCCAGCAGTTACGGGGAGGGTGAAGCTTTCTTT
.	TRBJ2-1	.	TRBV11-2	CASSLHARGNEQFF	TGTGCCAGCAGCTTGCATGCACGGGGCAATGAGCAGTTCTTC
.	TRBJ2-3	TRBD1	TRBV24-1	CATSTGPRDTQYF	TGTGCCACCTCGACAGGGCCCAGAGATACGCAGTATTTT
.	TRBJ2-3	.	TRBV9	CASSVLLRPDTQYF	TGTGCCAGCAGCGTATTGCTGAGGCCAGATACGCAGTATTTT
.	TRBJ2-3	.	TRBV4-3	CASSRRISTDTQYF	TGCGCCAGCAGCCGACGGATTAGCACAGATACGCAGTATTTT
.	TRBJ2-1	TRBD2	TRBV23-1	CASSQIRLAGVYNEQFF	TGCGCCAGCAGTCAAATCCGACTAGCGGGAGTGTACAATGAGCAGTTCTTC
few	TRBJ2-7	TRBD1	TRBV9	CASSVGTGGSYEQYF	TGTGCCAGCAGCGTAGGTACAGGGGGCTCCTACGAGCAGTACTTC
.	TRBJ2-2	TRBD1	TRBV6-2/TRBV6-3	CASRSQGAFVPGELFF	TGTGCCAGCAGAAGTCAGGGGGCTTTTGTCCCCGGGGAGCTGTTTTTT
.	TRBJ2-1	.	TRBV19	CASSPDRSYNEQFF	TGTGCCAGTAGTCCAGACAGGTCCTACAATGAGCAGTTCTTC
once	TRBJ2-7	TRBD1	TRBV20-1	CSASIPGTGTFYEQYF	TGCAGTGCTAGTATACCCGGGACAGGGACCTTCTACGAGCAGTACTTC
.	TRBJ2-7	.	TRBV10-3	CAIRTALTEQYF	TGTGCCATCAGGACGGCCCTGACCGAGCAGTACTTC
.	TRBJ2-1	.	TRBV7-9	CASSRTLHEQFF	TGTGCCAGCAGCCGGACGCTCCATGAGCAGTTCTTC
few	TRBJ2-1	TRBD1	TRBV27	CASSWSGTGYNEQFF	TGTGCCAGCAGTTGGTCGGGGACAGGGTACAATGAGCAGTTCTTC
.	TRBJ2-5	.	TRBV28	CASSLVYGTQYF	TGTGCCAGCAGCCTAGTTTATGGGACCCAGTACTTC
.	TRBJ2-1	TRBD1	TRBV6-2/TRBV6-3	CASSPTPDRADEQFF	TGTGCCAGCAGTCCAACCCCCGACAGGGCGGATGAGCAGTTCTTC
.	TRBJ2-1	TRBD2	TRBV20-1	CSAVFSGSSYNEQFF	TGCAGTGCCGTCTTTAGCGGGAGCTCCTACAATGAGCAGTTCTTC
.	TRBJ2-1	TRBD2	TRBV29-1	CSADGTSGDRPSYNEQFF	TGCAGCGCCGACGGGACTAGCGGGGACCGCCCCTCCTACAATGAGCAGTTCTTC
.	TRBJ1-2	.	TRBV2	CASRVPGSFYGYTF	TGTGCCAGCAGAGTGCCAGGGAGTTTCTATGGCTACACCTTC
few	TRBJ2-5	.	TRBV5-6	CASSLVREETQYF	TGTGCCAGCAGCTTGGTCAGGGAAGAGACCCAGTACTTC
once	TRBJ1-5	.	TRBV4-1	CASSQPDGKLQPQHF	TGCGCCAGCAGCCAACCGGACGGGAAACTGCAGCCCCAGCATTTT
.	TRBJ2-1	TRBD2	TRBV10-3	CAISPRPAGEILGEQFF	TGTGCCATCAGCCCCCGGCCAGCGGGGGAAATCTTAGGGGAGCAGTTCTTC
.	TRBJ2-7	.	TRBV4-3	CASSQDRGTSSYEQYF	TGCGCCAGCAGCCAAGATCGGGGGACGAGCTCCTACGAGCAGTACTTC
.	TRBJ2-5	TRBD1	TRBV15	CATSRGGQDGWETQYF	TGTGCCACCAGCAGAGGGGGACAGGACGGGTGGGAGACCCAGTACTTC
.	TRBJ2-1	.	TRBV27	CASSSTTTGSDEQFF	TGTGCCAGCAGTTCGACCACGACCGGCTCGGATGAGCAGTTCTTC
.	TRBJ2-7	.	TRBV9	CASSSGLGQPHYEQYF	TGTGCCAGCAGCTCCGGCCTTGGACAGCCGCACTACGAGCAGTACTTC
.	TRBJ2-7	TRBD2	TRBV2	CASSEILAGEIGQYF	TGTGCCAGCAGTGAAATCCTAGCGGGAGAAATCGGGCAGTACTTC
.	TRBJ2-7	TRBD1	TRBV6-6	CASSHDRAYEQYF	TGTGCCAGCAGCCACGACAGGGCGTACGAGCAGTACTTC
.	TRBJ1-1	.	TRBV11-2	CASSSPLSSEAFF	TGTGCCAGCAGCTCCCCTTTATCGAGTGAGGCTTTCTTT
once	TRBJ1-1	TRBD1	TRBV5-6	CASSLFSGFLNTGDGTEAFF	TGTGCCAGCAGCTTGTTCAGCGGTTTCCTGAACACAGGGGACGGCACTGAAGCTTTCTTT
once	TRBJ2-3	TRBD2	TRBV24-1	CATSDSPTSADTDTQYF	TGTGCCACCAGTGATTCGCCGACTAGCGCCGACACAGATACGCAGTATTTT
.	TRBJ2-1	TRBD2	TRBV6-2/TRBV6-3	CASSTSGSYNEQFF	TGTGCCAGTAGTACTAGCGGTTCCTACAATGAGCAGTTCTTC
.	TRBJ2-1	TRBD2	TRBV6-2/TRBV6-3	CASSLTSGYEQFF	TGTGCCAGCAGTCTGACTAGCGGCTATGAGCAGTTCTTC
.	TRBJ2-2	TRBD2	TRBV7-8	CASRLTSGGILIGELFF	TGTGCCAGCAGGCTGACTAGCGGGGGGATACTAATTGGGGAGCTGTTTTTT
.	TRBJ2-1	TRBD1	TRBV27	CASSLTGTHYNEQFF	TGTGCCAGCAGCCTGACAGGGACACACTACAATGAGCAGTTCTTC
.	TRBJ2-1	TRBD2	TRBV6-5	CASSYRTSGRLNEQFF	TGTGCCAGCAGTTACCGGACTAGCGGGAGGTTAAATGAGCAGTTCTTC
.	TRBJ2-1	TRBD2	TRBV9	CASSSWTSGGNEQFF	TGTGCCAGCAGCTCCTGGACTAGCGGGGGCAATGAGCAGTTCTTC
.	TRBJ2-2	.	TRBV29-1	CSVDSTHTGELFF	TGCAGCGTTGACAGTACTCACACCGGGGAGCTGTTTTTT
.	TRBJ2-1	TRBD1	TRBV27	CASSRDSDNYNEQFF	TGTGCCAGCAGCCGGGACAGCGATAACTACAATGAGCAGTTCTTC
.	TRBJ2-3	.	TRBV6-1	CASSEAGTPTSTDTQYF	TGTGCCAGCAGTGAAGCTGGGACGCCGACTAGCACAGATACGCAGTATTTT
.	TRBJ1-3	TRBD1	TRBV9	CASSARDRGNTIYF	TGTGCCAGCAGCGCCCGGGACAGGGGAAACACCATATATTTT
.	TRBJ2-7	TRBD1	TRBV28	CASTPLTSTGTYEQYF	TGTGCCAGCACTCCCTTAACCTCGACAGGGACCTACGAGCAGTACTTC